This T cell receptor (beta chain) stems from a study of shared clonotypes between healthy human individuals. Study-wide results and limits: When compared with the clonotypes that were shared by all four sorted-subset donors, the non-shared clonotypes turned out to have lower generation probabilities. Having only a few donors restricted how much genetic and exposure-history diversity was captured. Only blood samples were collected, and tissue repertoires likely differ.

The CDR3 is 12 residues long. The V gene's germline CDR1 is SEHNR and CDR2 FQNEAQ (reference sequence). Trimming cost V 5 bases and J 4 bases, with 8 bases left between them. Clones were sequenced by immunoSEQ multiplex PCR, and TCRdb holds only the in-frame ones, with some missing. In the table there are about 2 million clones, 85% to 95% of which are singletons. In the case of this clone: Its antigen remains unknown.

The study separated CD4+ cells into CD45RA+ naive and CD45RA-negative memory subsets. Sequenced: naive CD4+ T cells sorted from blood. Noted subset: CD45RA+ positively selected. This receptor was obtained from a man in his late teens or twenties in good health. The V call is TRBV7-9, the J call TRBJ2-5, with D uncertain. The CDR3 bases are TGTGCCAGCAGCGCAGTTTCAGAGACCCAGTACTTC. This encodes CASSAVSETQYF.